This TCR beta chain is drawn from a study of CD8+ T cells in alopecia areata. Across the study: Patients in the treated group were given tofacitinib by mouth, 5 to 10 mg twice a day. Tofacitinib therapy lasting 6 to 18 months was followed by 6 months off drug.

Peripheral blood and lesional scalp punch biopsies were taken from alopecia areata patients. Germline V gene sequence: CDR1 ENHRY, CDR2 SYGVKD. The CDR3 sequence is 14 residues long. Unmatched junction bases numbered 14, after V lost 8 bases and J lost 8 bases. This clone was seen just once. It was cDNA, reverse transcribed from extracted RNA, that served as the sequencing template. The method was immunoSEQ multiplex PCR; TCRdb's version includes in-frame clones alone and lacks a portion of them. The repertoire has around 69,000 clones, roughly 57% of them found once; the top ten carry about 15%. The receptor comes from a human donor with alopecia areata. Source: CD8+ T cells sorted from blood, taken at week 0. The chain recombines TRBV10-3 with TRBJ1-2, with 7 bases fitting TRBD1. In DNA form, the CDR3 reads TGTGCCATCTTGCCAGGGGAGGGGGCACGGGGCTACACCTTC. It specifies CAILPGEGARGYTF.